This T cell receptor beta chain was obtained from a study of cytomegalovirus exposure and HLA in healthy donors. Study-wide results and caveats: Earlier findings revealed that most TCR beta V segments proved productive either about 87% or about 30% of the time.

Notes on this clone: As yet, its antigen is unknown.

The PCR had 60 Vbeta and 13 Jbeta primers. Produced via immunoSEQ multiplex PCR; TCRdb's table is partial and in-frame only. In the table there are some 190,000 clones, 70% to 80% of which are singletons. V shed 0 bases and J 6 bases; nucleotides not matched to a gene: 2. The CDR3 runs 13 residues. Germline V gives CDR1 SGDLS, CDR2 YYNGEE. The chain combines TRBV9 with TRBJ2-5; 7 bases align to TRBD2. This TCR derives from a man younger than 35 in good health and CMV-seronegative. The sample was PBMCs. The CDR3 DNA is TGTGCCAGCAGCGTAGCCGGGGGGAAGACCCAGTACTTC. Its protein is CASSVAGGKTQYF.